This T cell receptor (beta chain) was profiled in a study of response to subunit inactivated influenza vaccine. TCRdb analysed the RT-PCR reads with MiXCR anew, one entry per CDR3 protein. This repertoire shows more than 400,000 distinct CDR3 sequences, 6.5% to 8% found once; its top ten account for about an eighth. The table lists this clonotype with a few counts. The germline V gene has CDR1 SGHRS and CDR2 YFSETQ. V lost 4 bases, J lost 6 bases, and 11 bases stayed unmatched. This CDR3 region has 15 residues. The sample was PBMCs from blood, taken 23 months after vaccination. This clonotype originated in a man in his fifties or sixties who received an inactivated influenza vaccine. The V call is TRBV5-1, the J call TRBJ1-2; 8 bases fit TRBD1. The CDR3 sequence: CASSQSLDRGNGYTF. DNA of the CDR3: TGCGCCAGCAGCCAGAGCCTCGACAGGGGAAATGGCTACACCTTC.